These 12 T cell receptor beta chains were sequenced from one sample in a study of blood T cell repertoires in COVID-19. Assay used: immunoSEQ multiplex PCR; TCRdb lists only in-frame clones, some missing. This sample has some 200,000 clones, with 86% found just once. The specimen was peripheral blood. All receptors derive from a man at least 80 years old with acute or convalescent COVID-19.

This sequence joins TRBV6-5 and TRBJ2-3, with 7 bases matching TRBD2. There are 15 residues in the CDR3. Per the germline V gene, CDR1 is MNHEY and CDR2 is SVGAGI. The junction had 12 bases not matched to a gene; V was cut back by 10 bases and J by 2 bases. The CDR3 sequence: CATRTSVGFTDTQYF. CDR3 DNA: TGTGCCACACGCACTAGCGTGGGGTTCACAGATACGCAGTATTTT.

This clone has just one count. J is TRBJ1-3 and V is TRBV5-4; tentative D call: TRBD1 (5 bases). Germline V lookup: CDR1 SGHNT, CDR2 YYREEE (reference sequence). Deletions cut 4 bases from V and 0 bases from J, with 11 bases between. The CDR3 consists of 15 residues. The CDR3 region is CASSIGHLSGNTIYF. The CDR3 DNA sequence: TGTGCCAGCAGCATAGGACACCTCTCTGGAAACACCATATATTTT.

The rearrangement joins TRBV6-1 to TRBJ2-1; 14 nucleotides align to TRBD2. Trimming removed 2 bases from V and 8 bases from J; junction bases left unmatched: 5. CDR3 length: 16 amino acids. The germline gives CDR1 MNHNS, CDR2 SASEGT. The CDR3 loop reads CASSEWGLAGADEQFF. CDR3 sequence (DNA): TGTGCCAGCAGTGAATGGGGACTAGCGGGAGCCGATGAGCAGTTCTTC.

This clone was recorded only once. The chain employs TRBV18 and TRBJ2-2; perhaps TRBD2 as D (5 bases). The CDR3 is made up of 16 amino acids. V was pared by 1 base and J by 0 bases, with 9 bases between. From germline, CDR1 is KGHSH and CDR2 LQKENI. The CDR3 coding sequence is TGTGCCAGCTCACCACGGCGACTAACGAACACCGGGGAGCTGTTTTTT. Translating it yields CASSPRRLTNTGELFF.

The V gene is TRBV5-1, the J gene TRBJ2-5; a weak D match, TRBD1 (6 bases). Germline CDR1 SGHRS, CDR2 YFSETQ. Trimming left V 2 bases short and J 2 bases short, with 13 bases between. CDR3 size: 15 residues. CDR3: CASSLVQGKQETQYF. The CDR3 DNA reads TGCGCCAGCAGCTTAGTACAGGGAAAGCAAGAGACCCAGTACTTC.

Concerning this clone itself: One end of the junction fails to match germline, which may point to a read error. The identical CDR3 is also encoded by other nucleotide sequences in the sample. The chain recombines TRBV12-3 or TRBV12-4 with TRBJ1-1; possibly TRBD1 for D (6 bases). The CDR3 is made up of 13 amino acids. The CDR3 is CASSLVRDTEAFF. CDR3 nucleotide sequence: TGTGCCAGCAGTCTCGTACGGGACACCGAAGCTTTCTTT.

This chain joins TRBV29-1 and TRBJ2-7; weak D call: TRBD2 (6 bases). This CDR3 has 11 amino acids. Germline lookup yields CDR1 SQVTM and CDR2 ANQGSEA. The ends were cut back, 6 bases at V and 0 bases at J, with 6 bases in the middle. CDR3 protein: CSVGGSYEQYF. The CDR3 DNA follows: TGCAGCGTGGGGGGCTCCTACGAGCAGTACTTC.

The gene calls are TRBV4-3 and TRBJ2-3; 14 nucleotides align to TRBD2. Per the germline V gene, CDR1 is LGHNA and CDR2 is YSLEER. The J segment lost 4 bases and the V segment lost 2 bases, leaving 5 bases of the junction unmatched. The CDR3 covers 17 residues. CDR3 sequence (DNA): TGCGCCAGCAGCCAATCCTTGACTAGCGGGAGGGCAGATACGCAGTATTTT. This sequence encodes CASSQSLTSGRADTQYF.

The V and J genes are TRBV4-3 and TRBJ2-7; TRBD2 might be the D (5 bases). This CDR3 has 14 amino acids. Trimming cost V 2 bases and J 3 bases, with 11 bases left between them. The germline CDR1 and CDR2 sequences are LGHNA and YSLEER. CDR3 sequence reads: CASSQKVSDYEQYV. The CDR3 DNA reads as TGCGCCAGCAGCCAAAAAGTTAGCGACTACGAGCAGTACGTC.

Concerning this clone itself: A read error may be the cause here, since a much bigger clone is one base away. This chain uses TRBV7-9 with TRBJ2-1; D unclear. The V gene lost 4 bases and the J gene lost 0 bases, with 4 bases spanning the gap. Germline assignment: CDR1 SEHNR and CDR2 FQNEAQ (reference sequence). This CDR3 is 13 amino acids long. The DNA of the CDR3 is TGTGCCAGCAGCTATAGCTCCTACAATGAGCAGTTCTTC. Its translation: CASSYSSYNEQFF.

The CDR3 DNA follows: TGTGCCAGTAGTCCCGGGTCTACTAACTATGGCTACACCTTC. As protein: CASSPGSTNYGYTF. This chain links TRBV19 with TRBJ1-2, with D uncertain. The V end was cut by 5 bases, the J end by 0 bases, with 10 bases between. The CDR3 length is 14 residues. Germline V lookup: CDR1 LNHDA, CDR2 SQIVND (reference sequence). Full variable domain (rest looked up from reference TRBV19 and TRBJ1-2): DGGITQSPKYLFRKEGQNVTLSCEQNLNHDAMYWYRQDPGQGLRLIYYSQIVNDFQKGDIAEGYSVSREKKESFPLTVTSAQKNPTAFYLCASSPGSTNYGYTFGSGTRLTVV.

This chain connects TRBV6-5 to TRBJ2-5; the D gene is possibly TRBD2 (5 bases). The germline V gene has CDR1 MNHEY and CDR2 SVGAGI. V was trimmed by 5 bases and J by 7 bases, leaving 11 bases between them. The CDR3 runs 12 residues. Here the CDR3 reads CASSRVEGTQYF. The CDR3 bases are TGTGCCAGCAGTCGGGTTGAGGGGACCCAGTACTTC.